These T cell receptor beta chains were read from a single sample in a study of cytomegalovirus exposure and HLA in healthy donors. The protocol was immunoSEQ multiplex PCR, while the TCRdb copy is restricted to in-frame clones and leaves out a portion. The sample lists approximately 130,000 clones; roughly 82% were seen once. What was sequenced was PBMCs. These receptors all stem from a man aged 45-60 years in good health and CMV-seronegative. Both conserved end residues are part of each CDR3. A D gene is named only where the DNA matches it firmly. Only part of the rows carry a size: once, few, many, or a class if the clone is expanded.

V gene	clone size	D gene	J gene	CDR3 protein	CDR3 DNA
TRBV5-1	.	.	TRBJ2-5	CASSLGVQETQYF	TGCGCCAGCAGTCTCGGGGTTCAAGAGACCCAGTACTTC
TRBV15	.	.	TRBJ1-5	CATSRDRSNQPQHF	TGTGCCACCAGCAGAGATCGGAGCAATCAGCCCCAGCATTTT
TRBV15	.	.	TRBJ1-4	CATSRGATTMDEKLFF	TGTGCCACCAGCAGGGGGGCTACCACTATGGATGAAAAACTGTTTTTT
TRBV6-1	once	TRBD1	TRBJ2-7	CASREQGGNEQYF	TGTGCCAGCAGGGAACAGGGGGGCAACGAGCAGTACTTC
TRBV25-1	.	TRBD1	TRBJ2-5	CASSELPQGYQETQYF	TGTGCCAGCAGTGAACTGCCACAGGGGTACCAAGAGACCCAGTACTTC
TRBV27	.	TRBD1	TRBJ1-1	CASSAGTGPEAFF	TGTGCCAGCAGCGCCGGGACAGGGCCCGAAGCTTTCTTT
TRBV27	.	TRBD1	TRBJ1-2	CASSLTGEYGYTF	TGTGCCAGCAGTTTAACAGGGGAATATGGCTACACCTTC
TRBV6-5	.	TRBD1	TRBJ2-7	CASRHDDRGNEQYF	TGTGCCAGCAGACACGATGACAGGGGCAACGAGCAGTACTTC
TRBV30	few	TRBD2	TRBJ2-7	CAWSSPPRLAMIYEQYF	TGTGCCTGGAGTTCTCCACCCCGACTAGCCATGATCTACGAGCAGTACTTC
TRBV5-6	.	.	TRBJ1-4	CASSLRGQTNEKLFF	TGTGCCAGCAGCTTGCGGGGACAAACTAATGAAAAACTGTTTTTT
TRBV5-1	.	TRBD2	TRBJ2-7	CASSLGLEKGYEQYF	TGCGCCAGCAGCCTGGGACTAGAAAAAGGTTACGAGCAGTACTTC
TRBV6-5	.	.	TRBJ1-2	CASSPSRSYYGYTF	TGTGCCAGCAGTCCCTCGAGATCTTACTATGGCTACACCTTC
TRBV18	.	.	TRBJ2-3	CASSLIQGTDTQYF	TGTGCCAGCTCACTAATACAGGGCACAGATACGCAGTATTTT
TRBV5-1	.	.	TRBJ1-2	CASSQTGRNDYRYTF	TGCGCCAGCAGCCAGACAGGCCGAAATGACTATCGCTACACCTTC
TRBV6-1	.	.	TRBJ2-5	CASSPGLQETQYF	TGTGCCAGCAGTCCGGGACTTCAAGAGACCCAGTACTTC
TRBV19	few	TRBD2	TRBJ2-2	CASSSTGGPAGELFF	TGTGCCAGTTCGTCCACGGGGGGGCCGGCCGGGGAGCTGTTTTTT
TRBV10-1	.	TRBD1	TRBJ1-1	CASSESRTGADTEAFF	TGCGCCAGCAGTGAGTCGAGGACAGGGGCCGACACTGAAGCTTTCTTT
TRBV29-1	few	TRBD2	TRBJ2-2	CSAQRGTGELFF	TGCAGCGCCCAGCGGGGGACCGGGGAGCTGTTTTTT
TRBV7-9	.	TRBD2	TRBJ2-7	CASSERSGGYEQYF	TGTGCCAGCAGCGAGCGGTCGGGGGGCTACGAGCAGTACTTC
TRBV5-1	.	.	TRBJ2-2	CASSGALLASGELFF	TGCGCCAGCAGCGGCGCCCTTCTAGCGTCCGGGGAGCTGTTTTTT
TRBV19	.	.	TRBJ2-5	CASSIDLDRWETQYF	TGTGCCAGTAGTATAGACTTGGACAGATGGGAGACCCAGTACTTC
TRBV6-5	.	.	TRBJ1-2	CASSPTAHYGYTF	TGTGCCAGCAGCCCGACAGCGCACTATGGCTACACCTTC
TRBV5-1	.	.	TRBJ1-1	CASSLDSLNTEAFF	TGCGCCAGCAGCCTGGACAGCCTGAACACTGAAGCTTTCTTT
TRBV6-1	.	TRBD1	TRBJ1-1	CASSRTGRRDEAFF	TGTGCCAGCAGCCGGACAGGGCGAAGGGATGAAGCTTTCTTT
TRBV14	few	TRBD1	TRBJ1-6	CASSQDEARGVWSPLHF	TGTGCCAGCAGCCAAGATGAAGCCAGGGGGGTTTGGTCACCCCTCCACTTT
TRBV7-2	once	TRBD2	TRBJ2-5	CASSSRLAGETQYF	TGTGCCAGCAGCTCCCGACTAGCTGGGGAGACCCAGTACTTC
TRBV11-3	.	TRBD2	TRBJ2-2	CASSSTSGGAGELFF	TGTGCCAGCAGCTCGACTAGCGGGGGTGCCGGGGAGCTGTTTTTT
TRBV12-1	.	.	TRBJ1-2	CASSYDRPQSNYYGYTF	TGTGCCAGCAGTTATGACAGGCCCCAGTCAAATTACTATGGCTACACCTTC
TRBV7-2	.	TRBD1	TRBJ1-2	CASSPQGGTVYGYTF	TGTGCCAGCAGCCCCCAAGGTGGGACAGTCTATGGCTACACCTTC
TRBV6-1	.	.	TRBJ2-7	CASSEAPLDYEQYF	TGTGCCAGCAGTGAAGCGCCCCTAGACTACGAGCAGTACTTC
TRBV9	.	TRBD1	TRBJ1-6	CASSAGGQGSGSPLHF	TGTGCCAGCAGCGCCGGAGGACAGGGGTCTGGTTCACCCCTCCACTTT
TRBV29-1	.	TRBD2	TRBJ2-3	CSVSLAGGPGTDTQYF	TGCAGCGTTAGCCTAGCGGGGGGGCCGGGCACAGATACGCAGTATTTT
TRBV15	.	TRBD2	TRBJ2-7	CATGGEAGHSYEQYF	TGTGCCACCGGGGGGGAGGCCGGCCACTCCTACGAGCAGTACTTC
TRBV14	.	.	TRBJ2-5	CASSHGTPGFHRETQYF	TGTGCCAGCAGCCATGGGACACCGGGGTTCCATCGAGAGACCCAGTACTTC
TRBV4-3	.	.	TRBJ1-4	CASSPEQLVGSGEIEKLFF	TGCGCCAGCAGCCCCGAGCAACTTGTAGGGTCCGGGGAGATTGAAAAACTGTTTTTT
TRBV4-1	.	.	TRBJ2-3	CASSPTATSISADTQYF	TGCGCCAGCAGCCCCACCGCTACTAGCATTTCAGCAGATACGCAGTATTTT
TRBV14	.	.	TRBJ2-7	CASSQEGLLYEQYF	TGTGCCAGCAGCCAAGAGGGGCTACTCTACGAGCAGTACTTC
TRBV27	.	.	TRBJ2-3	CASRGAKPTDTQYF	TGTGCCAGCAGGGGAGCTAAGCCCACAGATACGCAGTATTTT
TRBV30	.	.	TRBJ1-1	CAWSADRNTEAFF	TGTGCCTGGAGTGCCGACAGAAACACTGAAGCTTTCTTT
TRBV5-6	few	TRBD1	TRBJ2-2	CASSVGQYTGELFF	TGTGCCAGCAGCGTGGGACAGTACACCGGGGAGCTGTTTTTT
TRBV10-1	.	TRBD1	TRBJ1-1	CASSPVGTGNTEAFF	TGCGCCAGCAGCCCGGTTGGGACAGGGAACACTGAAGCTTTCTTT
TRBV2	.	.	TRBJ2-7	CASKRDINSYEQYF	TGTGCCAGCAAAAGAGATATTAACTCCTACGAGCAGTACTTC
TRBV29-1	.	TRBD1	TRBJ1-1	CSVRTGTGPGEVAFF	TGCAGCGTTAGAACCGGGACAGGGCCGGGGGAGGTAGCTTTCTTT
TRBV15	few	TRBD1	TRBJ1-5	CATSSSSDRDQPQHF	TGTGCCACCAGCAGTTCATCGGACAGGGACCAGCCCCAGCATTTT
TRBV2	once	.	TRBJ2-3	CASSRGLGLADTQYF	TGTGCCAGCAGCCGCGGTCTAGGTTTAGCAGATACGCAGTATTTT
TRBV7-3	.	.	TRBJ2-3	CASSFTGSDTQYF	TGTGCCAGCAGCTTTACAGGGTCAGATACGCAGTATTTT
TRBV6-1	.	.	TRBJ1-4	CASSFGLATNEKLFF	TGTGCCAGCAGTTTCGGACTAGCAACTAATGAAAAACTGTTTTTT
TRBV4-3	.	.	TRBJ1-5	CASSLDRNYNQPQHF	TGCGCCAGCAGCCTTGACAGGAACTACAATCAGCCCCAGCATTTT
TRBV14	.	TRBD2	TRBJ2-7	CASRTGGDSYEQYF	TGTGCCAGCAGGACTGGGGGGGACTCCTACGAGCAGTACTTC
TRBV11-2	few	TRBD1	TRBJ1-2	CASSPRGQGTYGYTF	TGTGCCAGCAGCCCGCGCGGACAGGGAACATATGGCTACACCTTC
TRBV7-6	.	.	TRBJ2-2	CASSLRNANTGELFF	TGTGCCAGCAGCCTCAGGAACGCGAACACCGGGGAGCTGTTTTTT
TRBV5-4	medium-sized	.	TRBJ1-4	CASSQQRGEKLFF	TGTGCCAGCAGCCAGCAGCGGGGGGAAAAACTGTTTTTT
TRBV19	.	.	TRBJ1-5	CASSALGGDSNQPQHF	TGTGCCAGTAGTGCCCTCGGGGGAGATAGCAATCAGCCCCAGCATTTT
TRBV4-2	.	.	TRBJ1-4	CASSLAQGVLILNEKLFF	TGTGCCAGCAGCCTTGCACAGGGAGTTTTAATCCTTAATGAAAAACTGTTTTTT
TRBV23-1	.	TRBD1	TRBJ1-2	CASSQSTGEEGQGAGWYGYTF	TGCGCCAGCAGTCAATCAACGGGGGAGGAGGGACAGGGGGCTGGATGGTATGGCTACACCTTC
TRBV7-3	.	.	TRBJ2-1	CASSLDPVSYNEQFF	TGTGCCAGCAGCTTAGATCCAGTCTCCTACAATGAGCAGTTCTTC
TRBV6-1	.	.	TRBJ2-1	CASSELGGAYNEQFF	TGTGCCAGCAGTGAGTTGGGGGGGGCATACAATGAGCAGTTCTTC
TRBV5-4	.	.	TRBJ1-6	CASGRESSPLHF	TGTGCCAGCGGCAGGGAAAGTTCACCCCTCCACTTT
TRBV30	.	.	TRBJ1-3	CAWSTGSSSGNTIYF	TGTGCCTGGAGTACAGGGTCGAGCTCTGGAAACACCATATATTTT